The present T cell receptor (beta chain) was sequenced within a study of response to subunit inactivated influenza vaccine. TCRdb reanalysed the RT-PCR reads using MiXCR and keeps one entry per CDR3 protein. This repertoire shows over 450,000 distinct CDR3 sequences, 13% found once; its top ten account for 13%. Concerning this clonotype itself: The antigen remains undetermined.

General observations from the study: The authors offered the suggestion that each seasonal influenza vaccination recruits few new T cells.

CDR3 length: 14 residues. Unmatched junction bases numbered 4, after V lost 3 bases and J lost 3 bases. Sequenced here: PBMCs from blood, sampled roughly 48 days after vaccination. The rearrangement uses TRBV12-3 or TRBV12-4 and TRBJ2-7; 8 bases are a match to TRBD1. This clonotype was sampled from a man between 45 and 60 years old who received an inactivated influenza vaccine. In nucleotides, the CDR3 is TGTGCCAGCAGTTTGACAGGGGTGGGCTACGAGCAGTACTTC. It encodes CASSLTGVGYEQYF.